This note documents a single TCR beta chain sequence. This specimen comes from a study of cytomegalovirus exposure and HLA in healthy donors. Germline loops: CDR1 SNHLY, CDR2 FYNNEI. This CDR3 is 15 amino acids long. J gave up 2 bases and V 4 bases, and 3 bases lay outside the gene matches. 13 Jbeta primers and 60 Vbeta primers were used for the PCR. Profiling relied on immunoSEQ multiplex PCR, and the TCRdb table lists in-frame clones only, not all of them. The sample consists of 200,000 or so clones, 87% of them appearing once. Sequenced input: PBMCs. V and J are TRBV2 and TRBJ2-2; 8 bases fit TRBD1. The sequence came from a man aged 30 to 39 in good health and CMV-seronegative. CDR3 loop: CASSVDRVNTGELFF. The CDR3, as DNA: TGTGCCAGCAGTGTGGACAGGGTAAACACCGGGGAGCTGTTTTTT.